These 27 T cell receptor beta chains were all obtained from the same sample, sequenced in a study of T cell responses to AZD1222 COVID-19 vaccine. Sequencing was performed with immunoSEQ multiplex PCR; in TCRdb, only in-frame clones are kept and a portion is missing. This sample has approximately 120,000 clones, with 90% found just once. Sequenced material: peripheral blood, taken on day 0 of AZD1222 vaccination. These receptors were taken from an adult in good health.

This chain joins TRBV20-1 and TRBJ1-1; D not certain. CDR3 length: 13 amino acids. Germline V lookup: CDR1 DFQATT, CDR2 SNEGSKA (reference sequence). V lost 3 bases and J 1 base, leaving 9 bases between the germline ends. This CDR3 is CSASTVQNTEAFF. The CDR3 region has the DNA TGCAGTGCTAGTACTGTACAGAACACTGAAGCTTTCTTT.

CDR3 sequence reads: CASSIDPSGTGRRSGLYGYTF. The CDR3 DNA sequence: TGTGCCAGTAGTATTGATCCCTCCGGGACAGGGCGCCGGTCCGGGCTATATGGCTACACCTTC. The rearrangement uses TRBV19 and TRBJ1-2; 9 nucleotides align to TRBD1. In germline, CDR1 is LNHDA, CDR2 SQIVND (reference sequence). CDR3 length: 21 amino acids. The J segment lost 5 bases and the V segment lost 3 bases, leaving 25 bases of the junction unmatched.

The count of this clone is one. V is TRBV30 and J is TRBJ1-2; D is undetermined. Germline CDR1 and CDR2: GTSNPN and SVGIG (reference sequence). Trimming pared 7 bases from V and 6 bases from J, leaving 18 bases between. This CDR3 is built from 13 residues. The CDR3, as DNA: TGTGCCTTACCCTCCGGGCTCCGCCATGGCTACACCTTC. Translation gives CALPSGLRHGYTF.

This sequence joins TRBV6-2 or TRBV6-3 and TRBJ2-5; D is possibly TRBD2 (5 bases). V shed 5 bases and J shed 10 bases, with 11 bases lying between them. Germline loops: CDR1 MNHEY, CDR2 SVGEGT. The CDR3 totals 11 residues. CDR3 nucleotide sequence: TGTGCCAGCAGTGACACTAGAGGCCAGTACTTC. Protein product: CASSDTRGQYF.

The chain is built from TRBV19 and TRBJ2-2; TRBD1 matches at 8 bases. This CDR3 comprises 15 residues. The V gene's germline CDR1 is LNHDA and CDR2 SQIVND (reference sequence). The trim removed 7 bases at V and 3 bases at J, leaving 7 bases unmatched. The CDR3 spells CASTEDRADTGELFF. The CDR3 coding sequence is TGTGCCAGTACTGAGGACAGGGCTGACACCGGGGAGCTGTTTTTT.

V is TRBV11-3 and J is TRBJ2-7, with TRBD1 matching 8 bases. V trimming: 5 bases; J trimming: 3 bases; junction bases outside the gene matches: 6. The CDR3 spans 14 residues. Germline V gene lookup returns CDR1 SGHNT and CDR2 YENEEA. The CDR3 bases are TGTGCCAGCAGCCCCCGGGACAGGAGCTACGAGCAGTACTTC. It yields the protein CASSPRDRSYEQYF.

V and J are TRBV7-9 and TRBJ2-3; TRBD2 might be the D (5 bases). V was clipped by 5 bases and J by 0 bases, with 18 bases between them. The V gene's germline CDR1 is SEHNR and CDR2 FQNEAQ (reference sequence). This CDR3 comprises 17 residues. This CDR3 is CASSPSGRPLSTDTQYF. In nucleotides, the CDR3 is TGTGCCAGCAGCCCCAGCGGCCGACCCCTGAGCACAGATACGCAGTATTTT.

The chain combines TRBV7-8 with TRBJ2-2; the D gene is possibly TRBD1 (6 bases). V was trimmed by 0 bases and J by 0 bases, leaving 14 bases between them. The CDR3 is 18 residues long. Germline V gene lookup returns CDR1 SGHVS and CDR2 FQNEAQ. The CDR3 DNA follows: TGTGCCAGCAGCTTAGCAAGAGTAACAGGGTCGAACACCGGGGAGCTGTTTTTT. Its protein product is CASSLARVTGSNTGELFF.

The chain joins TRBV19 to TRBJ1-5, with no clear D. V was trimmed by 6 bases and J by 4 bases, leaving 10 bases between them. Germline lookup yields CDR1 LNHDA and CDR2 SQIVND (reference sequence). This CDR3 spans 13 amino acids. The CDR3 sequence is CASSGQDNQPQHF. In nucleotides, the CDR3 is TGTGCCAGTAGCGGTCAAGATAATCAGCCCCAGCATTTT.

The chain carries TRBV28 and TRBJ2-3; TRBD2 matches 8 bases. V was pared by 6 bases and J by 1 base, with 9 bases of the junction left unmatched. From germline, CDR1 is MDHEN and CDR2 SYDVKM. This CDR3 is built from 16 residues. The CDR3 region is CASSSPGGSGTDTQYF. The CDR3 nucleotides read TGTGCCAGCAGCTCACCGGGGGGGTCGGGCACAGATACGCAGTATTTT.

The V gene is TRBV19, the J gene TRBJ2-3; D remains ambiguous. Germline loops: CDR1 LNHDA, CDR2 SQIVND (reference sequence). The V gene lost 1 base and the J gene lost 0 bases, with 8 bases spanning the gap. This CDR3 has 15 amino acids. CDR3: CASSIGLESTDTQYF. Written as DNA, the CDR3 is TGTGCCAGTAGTATAGGTCTAGAGAGCACAGATACGCAGTATTTT.

V and J are TRBV3-1 (or the pseudogene TRBV3-2) and TRBJ1-1; 7 bases agree with TRBD1. The CDR3 is 16 residues long. From germline, CDR1 is LGHDT and CDR2 YNNKEL (reference sequence). Trimming cost V 2 bases and J 4 bases; bases outside gene matches: 10. The CDR3 sequence: CASSQKGAPRSTEAFF. Here the CDR3 DNA reads TGTGCCAGCAGCCAAAAGGGGGCGCCCCGAAGCACTGAAGCTTTCTTT.

Here the CDR3 DNA reads TGTGCCAGCTCGCCTCCCGGGACAGGGGGCTACGAGCAGTACTTC. Protein product: CASSPPGTGGYEQYF. This rearrangement joins TRBV18 to TRBJ2-7; 11 bases are a match to TRBD1. The V segment lost 6 bases and the J segment 3 bases; nucleotides outside the gene matches: 7. The CDR3 spans 15 residues. In germline, CDR1 is KGHSH, CDR2 LQKENI.

The genes are TRBV11-2 and TRBJ1-5; no reliable D call. Trimming shortened V by 0 bases and J by 6 bases, and 6 bases separated the two germline ends. The CDR3 is 13 amino acids. Looked up from germline, CDR1 is SGHAT and CDR2 is FQNNGV. The CDR3 spells CASSLEGGQPQHF. CDR3 nucleotide sequence: TGTGCCAGCAGCTTAGAGGGAGGTCAGCCCCAGCATTTT.

The chain joins TRBV20-1 to TRBJ1-1, with D maybe TRBD1 (5 bases). Trimming pared 5 bases from V and 2 bases from J, leaving 6 bases between. The CDR3 spans 11 residues. CDR1 and CDR2 (germline): DFQATT, SNEGSKA (reference sequence). DNA of the CDR3: TGCAGTGCTCAGGGAAACACTGAAGCTTTCTTT. Amino acids: CSAQGNTEAFF.

The CDR3 DNA reads as TGCGCCAGCAGCCGAGGACTAGCCCCCGGTAGGCAAGAGACCCAGTACTTC. Translation gives CASSRGLAPGRQETQYF. The chain uses TRBV4-3 and TRBJ2-5, with 8 bases identical to TRBD2. Germline CDR1 reads LGHNA; CDR2 reads YSLEER. V lost 4 bases, J lost 2 bases, and 12 bases stayed unmatched. The CDR3 length is 17 residues.

V gene TRBV29-1 combines with J gene TRBJ1-2; D is possibly TRBD1 (5 bases). Germline CDR1 reads SQVTM; CDR2 reads ANQGSEA. The CDR3 runs 13 residues. The V gene lost 6 bases and the J gene lost 9 bases, with 20 bases spanning the gap. The CDR3 reads CSVPGGGSNRYTF. Here the CDR3 DNA reads TGCAGCGTCCCCGGGGGTGGGAGTAATCGCTACACCTTC.

The chain combines TRBV3-1 (or the pseudogene TRBV3-2) with TRBJ1-3; D unresolved. This CDR3 is built from 13 residues. Trimming shortened V by 0 bases and J by 10 bases, and 10 bases separated the two germline ends. Germline lookup yields CDR1 LGHDT and CDR2 YNNKEL (reference sequence). This CDR3 reads CASSQDYKSTIYF. CDR3 nucleotides: TGTGCCAGCAGCCAAGATTATAAGAGTACCATATATTTT.

The chain joins TRBV6-6 to TRBJ2-3; 10 bases are shared with TRBD2. Germline V gene data show CDR1 as MNHNY and CDR2 as SVGAGI (reference sequence). The V gene end was trimmed by 6 bases and the J gene end by 4 bases; junction bases not matched to a gene: 10. The CDR3 runs 16 residues. The CDR3 protein is CASRGFRGLAADTQYF. CDR3 DNA: TGTGCCAGCAGGGGTTTCCGAGGACTAGCGGCAGATACGCAGTATTTT.

The genes are TRBV21-1 and TRBJ2-7; TRBD1, the D gene given by the table, was not confirmed from the DNA. TRBV21-1 counts as a pseudogene. The CDR3 runs 15 residues. CDR3 region: CASSKDRAGLYEQYF. CDR3 nucleotides: TGTGCCAGCAGCAAAGACAGGGCAGGACTCTACGAGCAGTACTTC.

V usage is TRBV7-9 and J usage is TRBJ2-7; 8 nucleotides line up with TRBD2. Germline V gene data show CDR1 as SEHNR and CDR2 as FQNEAQ (reference sequence). This CDR3 region has 14 residues. Trimming took 5 bases from V and 7 from J; bases not matched to a gene: 10. CDR3 sequence: CASSQGREVSEQYF. The CDR3 coding sequence is TGTGCCAGCAGCCAAGGGCGGGAGGTTAGTGAGCAGTACTTC.

This clone showed up just a few times. The CDR3: CASSLRPPNYRGEQFF. CDR3 DNA: TGTGCCAGCAGTTTACGCCCCCCCAACTATAGAGGTGAGCAGTTCTTC. This rearrangement joins TRBV28 to TRBJ2-1; D is unclear. Trimming removed 2 bases at V and 9 bases at J, with 20 bases between. CDR3 length: 16 amino acids. The V gene's germline CDR1 is MDHEN and CDR2 SYDVKM. The whole variable domain, remainder taken from reference TRBV28 and TRBJ2-1, is DVKVTQSSRYLVKRTGEKVFLECVQDMDHENMFWYRQDPGLGLRLIYFSYDVKMKEKGDIPEGYSVSREKKERFSLILESASTNQTSMYLCASSLRPPNYRGEQFFGPGTRLTVL.

The CDR3 here is CASRDPYNSPLHF. The DNA for the CDR3 is TGTGCCAGCAGGGATCCCTATAATTCACCCCTCCACTTT. The chain carries TRBV6-5 and TRBJ1-6; no firm D call. This CDR3 region has 13 residues. From germline, CDR1 is MNHEY and CDR2 SVGAGI. Trimming shortened V by 6 bases and J by 2 bases, and 5 bases separated the two germline ends.

V and J are TRBV5-5 and TRBJ1-4; D remains unclear. Trimming left V 3 bases short and J 0 bases short, with 6 bases between. The CDR3 consists of 14 residues. Germline V gene lookup returns CDR1 SGHKS and CDR2 YYEKEE (reference sequence). In DNA form, the CDR3 reads TGTGCCAGCAGCTCATTAACAACTAATGAAAAACTGTTTTTT. This gives the protein CASSSLTTNEKLFF.

V usage is TRBV6-5 and J usage is TRBJ2-7; TRBD1 matches at 8 bases. The CDR3 has 15 amino acids. Germline V gene lookup returns CDR1 MNHEY and CDR2 SVGAGI. The ends lost 2 bases at V and 1 base at J; junction bases unmatched: 4. This CDR3 is CASSYTDRGSYEQYF. Written as DNA, the CDR3 is TGTGCCAGCAGTTACACCGACAGGGGATCCTACGAGCAGTACTTC.

V gene TRBV19 combines with J gene TRBJ1-2, with D maybe TRBD1 (6 bases). Trimming pared 5 bases from V and 5 bases from J, leaving 15 bases between. Per germline, CDR1 LNHDA and CDR2 SQIVND (reference sequence). The CDR3 runs 14 residues. CDR3 in amino acids: CASSQRGPAYGYTF. The CDR3 DNA is TGTGCCAGTAGTCAGCGGGGGCCCGCGTATGGCTACACCTTC.

The V gene is TRBV2, the J gene TRBJ1-2; no definite D call. V was clipped by 3 bases and J by 4 bases, with 15 bases between them. This CDR3 region has 15 residues. Germline CDR1 reads SNHLY; CDR2 reads FYNNEI. Written as DNA, the CDR3 is TGTGCCAGCAGTGAGGTAGGGCCTTCGATCTATGGCTACACCTTC. Encoded protein: CASSEVGPSIYGYTF.